This T cell receptor (beta chain) derives from a study of metastatic and nonmetastatic thyroid tumors. Across the study: Repertoires from blood and tumor or nodule tissue of malignant and benign thyroid patients were compared.

The CDR3 length is 14 residues. Germline values: CDR1 SNHLY, CDR2 FYNNEI. V was clipped by 7 bases and J by 6 bases, with 19 bases between them. Study processing details: The authors used CDR3 differences across clinicopathological groups to build a distant-metastasis classifier for papillary thyroid cancer. TCRdb re-clonotyped the PCR reads through MiXCR. TCRdb, not the original authors, processed these V and J calls. The data hold 35,000 to 45,000 clones, with about 12% observed a single time. Thyroid surgery was preceded by no treatment in any patient. The table lists this clone with many counts. Its target is not known. Study-level findings and limits: It was reported that TCR beta diversity was significantly higher in malignant thyroid tumors than benign nodules, in blood and tumor.

Specimen: blood. The TCR comes from a male donor with papillary thyroid cancer or a benign thyroid nodule (not recorded which). Some clones in this sample may be carry-over from other donors' samples. V is TRBV2 and J is TRBJ2-7; possibly TRBD2 for D (7 bases). The CDR3 here is CASTQLQGRGEQYF. DNA of the CDR3: TGTGCCAGCACTCAACTCCAGGGGAGGGGCGAGCAGTACTTC.